Below, 4 T cell receptor beta chains from the same sample are listed, as sequenced in a study of shared clonotypes between healthy human individuals. TCRdb's table, derived via immunoSEQ multiplex PCR, lists solely in-frame clones and lacks some. The sample lists some 2,500,000 clones; roughly 93% were seen once. Material for sequencing was naive CD4+ T cells from PBMCs. Subset here: CD45RA+ positively selected. All receptors derive from a man aged 18 to 35 in good health. Some clones in this sample may be carry-over from other donors' samples.

As DNA, the CDR3 is TGTGCCAGCACCGGGGGAGGGAGCGGGAGAACCAGCGAGCAGTACTTC. Its translation: CASTGGGSGRTSEQYF. The chain recombines TRBV7-6 with TRBJ2-7; 8 bases map to TRBD2. Germline trimming cut 7 bases from V and 6 bases from J; bases unmatched to any gene: 17. CDR1 SGHVS and CDR2 FNYEAQ come from the germline V gene. This CDR3 region has 16 residues.

This chain connects TRBV5-4 to TRBJ1-1; perhaps TRBD1 as D (6 bases). Per germline, CDR1 SGHNT and CDR2 YYREEE (reference sequence). V lost 4 bases and J lost 4, with 14 bases in between. The CDR3 contains 14 residues. DNA for the CDR3: TGTGCCAGCAGCCCAGTCAACAGGGTCACTGAAGCTTTCTTT. Protein: CASSPVNRVTEAFF.

This chain joins TRBV4-1 and TRBJ1-1; D ambiguous. The germline gives CDR1 MGHRA, CDR2 YSYEKL. V lost 0 bases to trimming and J lost 0 bases, with 11 bases between them. The CDR3 covers 16 residues. The CDR3 sequence is CASSQDPRALNTEAFF. The CDR3, as DNA: TGCGCCAGCAGCCAAGACCCCCGGGCACTGAACACTGAAGCTTTCTTT.

This clone showed up just once. The genes are TRBV19 and TRBJ1-1, with D possibly being TRBD1 (6 bases). The CDR3 extends over 15 amino acids. The germline V and J ends were trimmed by 9 bases and 0 bases, with 17 bases remaining between them. Germline V lookup: CDR1 LNHDA, CDR2 SQIVND (reference sequence). The CDR3 region is CASIRQAGMNTEAFF. CDR3 DNA sequence: TGTGCCAGCATCAGACAGGCCGGCATGAACACTGAAGCTTTCTTT.